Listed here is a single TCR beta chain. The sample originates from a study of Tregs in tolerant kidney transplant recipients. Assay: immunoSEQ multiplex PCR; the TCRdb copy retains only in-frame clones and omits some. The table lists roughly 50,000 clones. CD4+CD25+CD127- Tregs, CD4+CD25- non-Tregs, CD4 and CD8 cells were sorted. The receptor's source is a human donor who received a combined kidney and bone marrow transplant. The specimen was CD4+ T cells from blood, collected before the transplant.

CDR3 region: CASSLSSGGKRGYTF. Partial CDR3 DNA: TGTGCCAGCAGTTTATCCTCCGGGGGGAAGCGTGGC. V and J are TRBV28 and TRBJ1-2; TRBD1 is a possible D gene (5 bases). Coverage ceases 3 residues before the CDR3 finishes, and the germline J gene fills in the end. The CDR3 sequence is 15 residues long. The ends were cut back, 1 base at V and 7 bases at J, with 16 bases in the middle. Germline CDR1 and CDR2: MDHEN and SYDVKM.